This T cell receptor beta chain was observed in a study of control samples from healthy donors and cancer patients. The length of the CDR3 is 15 residues. Between the trimmed V and J ends, which lost 1 base and 8 bases, there was a span of 15 bases. Germline CDR1 is SEHNR and CDR2 is FQNEAQ (reference sequence). Profiling relied on immunoSEQ multiplex PCR, and the TCRdb table lists in-frame clones only, not all of them. The table lists over 100,000 clones, 80% to 95% of them singletons. The clonotype was recovered from a man aged 18 to 30 in good health. This rearrangement joins TRBV7-9 to TRBJ1-3; D gene unclear. The sequencing input was blood. Written as DNA, the CDR3 is TGTGCCAGCAGCTTAGGACGTACCGGGCAGGACACCATATATTTT. This gives the protein CASSLGRTGQDTIYF.